Following are 26 T cell receptor beta chains from one sample sequenced in a study of radiotherapy plus CTLA-4 blockade in lung cancer. The protocol was immunoSEQ multiplex PCR, while the TCRdb copy is restricted to in-frame clones and leaves out a portion. Found here are 53,000 or so clones, about 88% of them singletons; the top ten hold around 7.6%. Sequencing was performed on peripheral blood, taken from a patient treated with radiotherapy plus ipilimumab. Source of these receptors: a human donor with non-small cell lung cancer whose response to radiotherapy plus ipilimumab could not be evaluated.

The chain carries TRBV29-1 and TRBJ2-7, with D possibly TRBD2 on 5 matching bases. Germline loops: CDR1 SQVTM, CDR2 ANQGSEA. The V and J ends lost 7 bases and 0 bases respectively, with 10 bases between them. The CDR3 is made up of 12 amino acids. The CDR3 sequence: CSAQRNSYEQYF. The CDR3 DNA reads TGCAGCGCCCAGCGGAACTCCTACGAGCAGTACTTC.

Written as DNA, the CDR3 is TGTGCCAGCAGCGTAGGGGCGAGACAGCCCCAGCATTTT. This encodes CASSVGARQPQHF. The chain combines TRBV9 with TRBJ1-5; unclear D gene. Germline assignment: CDR1 SGDLS and CDR2 YYNGEE. The CDR3 has 13 residues. The ends were cut back, 0 bases at V and 7 bases at J, with 8 bases in the middle.

The rearrangement links TRBV11-2 to TRBJ1-5; 8 nucleotides agree with TRBD1. The germline gives CDR1 SGHAT, CDR2 FQNNGV. The CDR3 is 14 amino acids. V lost 5 bases and J lost 6; bases outside the gene matches: 6. CDR3 nucleotides: TGTGCCAGCAGCGGCCAGGGGGCCGGTCAGCCCCAGCATTTT. The encoded protein is CASSGQGAGQPQHF.

The chain has TRBV11-2 and TRBJ2-7; TRBD1 matches 8 bases. Losses at the gene ends were 5 bases for V and 5 bases for J; bases not matched to a gene: 8. The CDR3 length is 14 residues. CDR1 is SGHAT and CDR2 is FQNNGV in the germline V gene. In DNA, the CDR3 is TGTGCCAGCAGCCGACAGGGGATGTCCGACGAGCAGTACTTC. It encodes CASSRQGMSDEQYF.

For this clone: The CDR3 ends on some other residue instead of the conserved phenylalanine or tryptophan, so this is likely a read error. V gene TRBV27 combines with J gene TRBJ2-7; a possible D gene is TRBD2 (5 bases). The CDR3 spans 16 residues. Trimming stripped 5 bases from V and 6 bases from J, with 23 bases between. Per the germline V gene, CDR1 is MNHEY and CDR2 is SMNVEV (reference sequence). The CDR3 reads CASSPLKTDRAGEQYL. The CDR3 bases are TGTGCCAGCAGTCCTCTTAAAACCGACCGGGCGGGCGAGCAGTACCTC.

This clone was seen just once. The genes are TRBV20-1 and TRBJ2-1, with a weak D call TRBD2 (5 bases). Per germline, CDR1 DFQATT and CDR2 SNEGSKA (reference sequence). Trimming pared 3 bases from V and 8 bases from J, leaving 8 bases between. This CDR3 has 11 residues. The DNA for the CDR3 is TGCAGTGCTAGGAGGGCCTATGAGCAGTTCTTC. Its protein is CSARRAYEQFF.

This rearrangement joins TRBV11-2 to TRBJ1-1, with D possibly matching TRBD1 (5 bases). Trimming removed 6 bases at V and 0 bases at J, with 11 bases between. The CDR3 sequence is 14 residues long. Germline V gene sequence: CDR1 SGHAT, CDR2 FQNNGV. Written as DNA, the CDR3 is TGTGCCAGCAGTCTCGGGACTCTGAACACTGAAGCTTTCTTT. Amino acid sequence: CASSLGTLNTEAFF. Using reference TRBV11-2 and TRBJ1-1 for the parts outside the CDR3, the full variable domain is EAGVAQSPRYKIIEKRQSVAFWCNPISGHATLYWYQQILGQGPKLLIQFQNNGVVDDSQLPKDRFSAERLKGVDSTLKIQPAKLEDSAVYLCASSLGTLNTEAFFGQGTRLTVV.

On this clone: Other nucleotide sequences from this sample produce the same CDR3. V is TRBV28 and J is TRBJ1-6, with a tentative D call TRBD1 (6 bases). Per the germline V gene, CDR1 is MDHEN and CDR2 is SYDVKM. This CDR3 has 15 amino acids. Trimming took 6 bases from V and 0 from J, leaving 9 bases between them. Here the CDR3 reads CASRSTGSYNSPLHF. The DNA of the CDR3 is TGTGCCAGCAGGTCGACAGGCTCCTATAATTCACCCCTCCACTTT.

This chain connects TRBV7-9 to TRBJ1-1; 12 bases fit TRBD1. The germline CDR1 and CDR2 sequences are SEHNR and FQNEAQ (reference sequence). The CDR3 runs to 16 residues. J was trimmed by 7 bases and V by 8 bases; bases with no gene match: 14. The CDR3 DNA follows: TGTGCCAGCGGGGGGACAGGGGGCGCGGTGAATATTGAAGCTTTCTTT. Translation: CASGGTGGAVNIEAFF.

V usage is TRBV2 and J usage is TRBJ1-3; no firm D call. V gave up 3 bases and J gave up 4 bases, with 13 bases separating them. This CDR3 has 15 residues. CDR1 and CDR2 (germline): SNHLY, FYNNEI. The CDR3 region is CASSDAVSQGNTIYF. The CDR3, as DNA: TGTGCCAGCAGTGACGCGGTATCGCAAGGAAACACCATATATTTT.

The chain links TRBV7-9 to TRBJ2-7; D perhaps matches TRBD2 (5 bases). The V gene lost 1 base and the J gene lost 5 bases, with 12 bases spanning the gap. This CDR3 contains 14 residues. Germline values: CDR1 SEHNR, CDR2 FQNEAQ (reference sequence). The CDR3 DNA follows: TGTGCCAGCAGCTTAGGGACTTCACCCAACGAGCAGTACTTC. This sequence encodes CASSLGTSPNEQYF.

The gene calls are TRBV28 and TRBJ1-5; TRBD1 might be the D (5 bases). V lost 11 bases and J 0 bases, leaving 23 bases between the germline ends. This CDR3 is 17 amino acids long. Germline V gene sequence: CDR1 MDHEN, CDR2 SYDVKM. CDR3 region: CASQQSRAGLSNQPQHF. The CDR3 region has the DNA TGTGCCTCCCAACAGTCCCGTGCGGGGCTTAGCAATCAGCCCCAGCATTTT.

The gene calls are TRBV11-2 and TRBJ2-5; D ambiguous. CDR1 is SGHAT, CDR2 FQNNGV, per germline. This CDR3 is 15 amino acids long. V lost 1 base and J 2 bases, leaving 11 bases between the germline ends. CDR3 DNA: TGTGCCAGCAGCTTAGTAAGTCCAGGTCAAGAGACCCAGTACTTC. The encoded protein is CASSLVSPGQETQYF.

The chain has TRBV11-2 and TRBJ1-4; 10 bases line up with TRBD1. Trimming removed 8 bases from V and 7 bases from J; junction bases left unmatched: 4. CDR1 and CDR2 (germline): SGHAT, FQNNGV. The CDR3 contains 13 residues. The CDR3 DNA follows: TGTGCCAGCGACCGGGACAGGGGTGAAAAACTGTTTTTT. Its protein is CASDRDRGEKLFF. Full variable domain (rest looked up from reference TRBV11-2 and TRBJ1-4): EAGVAQSPRYKIIEKRQSVAFWCNPISGHATLYWYQQILGQGPKLLIQFQNNGVVDDSQLPKDRFSAERLKGVDSTLKIQPAKLEDSAVYLCASDRDRGEKLFFGSGTQLSVL.

This clone was counted between two and nine times. At the DNA level, this CDR3 is encoded by other sequences in the same sample as well. The chain links TRBV4-3 to TRBJ1-1; D is unresolved. Trimming took off 0 bases at V and 3 bases at J, with 8 bases between the two ends. This CDR3 contains 14 residues. Germline CDR1 reads LGHNA; CDR2 reads YSLEER. CDR3 nucleotides: TGCGCCAGCAGCCAAGATCCCGGGGACACTGAAGCTTTCTTT. The encoded protein is CASSQDPGDTEAFF.

Concerning this clone: This specimen includes other DNA sequences encoding the same CDR3. The chain employs TRBV5-4 and TRBJ2-5; a possible D gene is TRBD1 (5 bases). Germline CDR1 is SGHNT and CDR2 is YYREEE (reference sequence). The CDR3 totals 13 residues. With 0 bases removed from V and 2 bases from J, the gap between germline ends came to 5 bases. The CDR3 loop is CASSLGTQETQYF. The CDR3 nucleotides read TGTGCCAGCAGCTTGGGGACACAAGAGACCCAGTACTTC.

This clone was found a few times. The chain carries TRBV5-6 and TRBJ1-6; D may be TRBD1 (6 bases). V dropped 4 bases and J dropped 8 bases, with 13 bases sitting between them. Germline assignment: CDR1 SGHDT and CDR2 YYEEEE. This CDR3 is 14 amino acids long. Here the CDR3 DNA reads TGTGCCAGCAGCCCGTGGCCAGGGGATTCACCCCTCCACTTT. The encoded protein is CASSPWPGDSPLHF.

The chain couples TRBV29-1 to TRBJ2-5; 10 bases fit TRBD2. CDR3 size: 13 residues. V was clipped by 4 bases and J by 5 bases; unmatched bases: 4. Germline loops: CDR1 SQVTM, CDR2 ANQGSEA. As DNA, the CDR3 is TGCAGCGTTGGAGCGGGGGGGTGGGAGACCCAGTACTTC. It codes for CSVGAGGWETQYF.

The chain couples TRBV27 to TRBJ2-7; no firm D call. V was pared by 5 bases and J by 2 bases, with 13 bases between. Germline V lookup: CDR1 MNHEY, CDR2 SMNVEV (reference sequence). The CDR3 has 14 amino acids. CDR3 protein: CASSAPRFAYEQYF. Written as DNA, the CDR3 is TGTGCCAGCAGTGCCCCTCGGTTTGCCTACGAGCAGTACTTC.

J is TRBJ1-1 and V is TRBV27, with D unresolved. Germline V gives CDR1 MNHEY, CDR2 SMNVEV (reference sequence). There are 17 residues in the CDR3. Trimming left V 2 bases short and J 3 bases short, with 19 bases between. CDR3 residues: CASSLGPTQRGHTEAFF. In DNA, the CDR3 is TGTGCCAGCAGTTTAGGCCCCACACAGCGCGGGCACACTGAAGCTTTCTTT.

In DNA form, the CDR3 reads TGTGCCAGCAGCGTCGGGACTAGCGGATTCCAAGAGACCCAGTACTTC. Translated: CASSVGTSGFQETQYF. The rearrangement joins TRBV7-2 to TRBJ2-5; the match to TRBD2 covers 11 bases. CDR1 and CDR2 (germline): SGHTA, FQGNSA. The trim removed 5 bases at V and 1 base at J, leaving 6 bases unmatched. CDR3 size: 16 residues.

The chain employs TRBV9 and TRBJ2-7; TRBD2 is a possible D gene (7 bases). V was cut by 0 bases and J by 7 bases, with 14 bases left in between. This CDR3 is 14 amino acids long. Germline V gene sequence: CDR1 SGDLS, CDR2 YYNGEE. The CDR3 DNA reads TGTGCCAGCAGCGTAGGACGGGGGGCGTGGGAGCAGTACTTC. Residues: CASSVGRGAWEQYF.

This clone was picked up one time. This CDR3 reads CASSLSGYEQYF. The CDR3 DNA is TGTGCCAGCAGTTTAAGCGGTTACGAGCAGTACTTC. The J gene is TRBJ2-7, the V gene TRBV28; a possible D gene is TRBD2 (5 bases). The V and J ends lost 2 bases and 4 bases respectively, with 6 bases between them. This CDR3 is 12 amino acids long. Germline V gives CDR1 MDHEN, CDR2 SYDVKM.

The rearrangement links TRBV7-9 to TRBJ2-5, with D possibly matching TRBD2 (6 bases). The CDR3 runs 13 residues. V was trimmed by 2 bases and J by 5 bases, leaving 9 bases between them. Germline loops: CDR1 SEHNR, CDR2 FQNEAQ (reference sequence). CDR3 residues: CASSLPSGETQYF. The CDR3 region has the DNA TGTGCCAGCAGCTTACCCAGCGGGGAGACCCAGTACTTC.

This clone was detected once. The V call is TRBV4-1, the J call TRBJ2-2; possible D gene TRBD2, 6 bases. The ends were cut back, 0 bases at V and 4 bases at J, with 12 bases in the middle. CDR3 size: 16 residues. Per germline, CDR1 MGHRA and CDR2 YSYEKL. DNA for the CDR3: TGCGCCAGCAGCCAAGATTTTAGCGGAGCCACCGGGGAGCTGTTTTTT. The encoded protein is CASSQDFSGATGELFF.

There are a few counts of this clone. The chain recombines TRBV6-1 with TRBJ1-1; 8 bases align to TRBD1. The CDR3 is 15 residues long. J gave up 1 base and V 6 bases, and 7 bases lay outside the gene matches. Germline assignment: CDR1 MNHNS and CDR2 SASEGT. Here the CDR3 DNA reads TGTGCCAGCAGCTATTTGGGACAGGCGAACACTGAAGCTTTCTTT. Protein: CASSYLGQANTEAFF.